Listed below are T cell receptor beta chains from one sample, sequenced in a study of cytomegalovirus exposure and HLA in healthy donors. Sequencing used immunoSEQ multiplex PCR; TCRdb keeps in-frame clones, though not all of them. Of about 140,000 clones listed, roughly 72% are singletons. The source material was PBMCs. These receptors all stem from a man aged 40-49 years in good health and CMV-seronegative. CDR3s include the opening cysteine and the closing phenylalanine or tryptophan. A D gene is named only where the DNA matches it firmly. Size values are once, few and many counts, or a class for expanded clones, and some rows have none.

v_gene	abundance	d_gene	j_gene	CDR3aa	CDR3nt
TRBV7-2	-	-	TRBJ2-1	CASSLALYDYRVSSYNEQFF	TGTGCCAGCAGCTTAGCCCTTTACGACTACAGGGTTAGCTCCTACAATGAGCAGTTCTTC
TRBV5-1	-	-	TRBJ1-4	CASSLEAAATEKLFF	TGCGCCAGCAGCTTGGAGGCAGCGGCTACTGAAAAACTGTTTTTT
TRBV30	-	-	TRBJ2-7	CAWTWTTNSYEQYF	TGTGCCTGGACTTGGACAACCAACTCCTACGAGCAGTACTTC
TRBV28	few	TRBD2	TRBJ2-1	CASSREFEGGPKAVKFF	TGTGCCAGCAGCCGTGAATTCGAGGGAGGGCCAAAGGCCGTCAAATTCTTC
TRBV27	-	-	TRBJ2-5	CASSGGTYGTQETQYF	TGTGCCAGCAGCGGAGGGACCTACGGTACCCAAGAGACCCAGTACTTC
TRBV7-9	few	TRBD1	TRBJ1-1	CASSLDRGRGNTEAFF	TGTGCCAGCAGCTTAGATAGGGGGCGGGGGAACACTGAAGCTTTCTTT
TRBV7-3	-	TRBD2	TRBJ2-3	CASSFRTSGGADTQYF	TGTGCCAGCAGCTTCAGGACTAGCGGGGGGGCGGATACGCAGTATTTT
TRBV4-1	-	-	TRBJ2-7	CASSQVTGEYEQYF	TGCGCCAGCAGCCAAGTGACGGGGGAGTACGAGCAGTACTTC
TRBV29-1	-	-	TRBJ2-5	CSVEDLGLAFPGETQYF	TGCAGCGTTGAAGATCTTGGGCTAGCGTTCCCCGGAGAGACCCAGTACTTC
TRBV18	-	TRBD1	TRBJ2-3	CASSLGQGDTQYF	TGTGCCAGCTCACTCGGACAGGGAGATACGCAGTATTTT
TRBV5-6	-	-	TRBJ1-3	CASSRGGEGLSGNTIYF	TGTGCCAGCAGCCGGGGAGGTGAAGGGCTCTCTGGAAACACCATATATTTT
TRBV5-1	-	-	TRBJ2-5	CASSLERTEETQYF	TGCGCCAGCAGCTTGGAAAGGACAGAAGAGACCCAGTACTTC
TRBV13	-	TRBD2	TRBJ2-5	CASSSPPTSGGQETQYF	TGTGCCAGCAGCTCCCCGCCGACTAGCGGGGGCCAAGAGACCCAGTACTTC
TRBV7-2	few	-	TRBJ2-7	CASSLLQAYEQYF	TGTGCCAGCAGCCTGTTACAGGCGTACGAGCAGTACTTC
TRBV27	-	-	TRBJ2-7	CASSEGTYEQYF	TGTGCCAGCAGTGAGGGAACCTACGAGCAGTACTTC
TRBV7-6	-	TRBD2	TRBJ2-1	CASSLGGALWNEQFF	TGTGCCAGCAGCCTCGGGGGGGCCCTATGGAATGAGCAGTTCTTC
TRBV5-4	-	TRBD1	TRBJ2-7	CASSDLQTGPDEQYF	TGTGCCAGCAGTGATCTCCAGACAGGGCCCGACGAGCAGTACTTC